This T cell receptor (beta chain) was sequenced in a study of response to subunit inactivated influenza vaccine. CDR1 and CDR2 (germline): LGHNA, YNFKEQ. With 0 bases removed from V and 1 base from J, the gap between germline ends came to 8 bases. This CDR3 comprises 15 residues. MiXCR, applied by TCRdb to the RT-PCR reads, yields one record per CDR3 protein. Here the sample spans about 570,000 distinct CDR3 sequences, 11% being singletons. The same sample was also studied in work on T cells expressing NK-cell markers. From that paper: Production of TCR beta cDNA relied on 5'RACE template switching with UMIs. Clones of NKG2C+ T cells that had expanded were of unclear HCMV specificity.

This receptor was identified in a man in his forties or fifties who received an inactivated influenza vaccine. The material was PBMCs from blood, obtained on the day of vaccination. This rearrangement joins TRBV4-2 to TRBJ2-3; D perhaps matches TRBD2 (5 bases). CDR3 coding DNA: TGTGCCAGCAGCCAAGATTGGCGGGGCACAGATACGCAGTATTTT. The encoded protein is CASSQDWRGTDTQYF.